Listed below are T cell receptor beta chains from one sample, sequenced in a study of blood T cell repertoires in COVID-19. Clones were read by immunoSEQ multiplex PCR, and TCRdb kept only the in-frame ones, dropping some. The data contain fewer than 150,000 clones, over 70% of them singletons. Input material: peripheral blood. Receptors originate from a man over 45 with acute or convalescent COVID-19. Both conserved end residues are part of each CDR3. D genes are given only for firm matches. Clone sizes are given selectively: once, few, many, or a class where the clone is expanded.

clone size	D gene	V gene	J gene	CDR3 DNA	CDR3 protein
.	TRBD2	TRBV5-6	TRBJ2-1	TGTGCCAGCAGCCTACCAACTAGCGGGGCCTACAATGAGCAGTTCTTC	CASSLPTSGAYNEQFF
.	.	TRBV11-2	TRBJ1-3	TGTGCCAGCAGCCGCTGGACAGCCTCTAGGAACACCATATATTTT	CASSRWTASRNTIYF
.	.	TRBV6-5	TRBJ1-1	TGTGCCAGCGGCTTCCTTCGGAACACTGAAGCTTTCTTT	CASGFLRNTEAFF
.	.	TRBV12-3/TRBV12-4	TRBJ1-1	TGTGCCAGCCTCCCCTTTGTCGGTACTGAAGCTTTCTTT	CASLPFVGTEAFF
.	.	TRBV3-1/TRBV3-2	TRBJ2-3	TGTGCCAGCAGCCAAGTACGGGGGTCCACAGATACGCAGTATTTT	CASSQVRGSTDTQYF
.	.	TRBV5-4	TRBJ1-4	TGTGCCAGCAGCTGGGGGGGGGCCGCAACTAATGAAAAACTGTTTTTT	CASSWGGAATNEKLFF
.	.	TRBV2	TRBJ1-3	TGTGCCAGCGTCAGGGAACCTGGAAACACCATATATTTT	CASVREPGNTIYF
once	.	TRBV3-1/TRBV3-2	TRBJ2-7	TGTGCCAGCAGCCAGTACTACGAGCAGTACTTC	CASSQYYEQYF
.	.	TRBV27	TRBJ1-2	TGTGCCAGCAGTCAAGGGGCCAACTATGGCTACACCTTC	CASSQGANYGYTF
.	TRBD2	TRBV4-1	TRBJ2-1	TGCGCCAGCAGCCAAGAATGGACTAGCGGGGGGTCCAATGAGCAGTTCTTC	CASSQEWTSGGSNEQFF
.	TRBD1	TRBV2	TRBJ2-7	TGTGCCAGCCGTAAGACAGGGAGCTCCTACGAGCAGTACTTC	CASRKTGSSYEQYF
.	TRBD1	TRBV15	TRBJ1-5	TGTGCCACCAGCGGACCGACAGGGAATCCCCAGCATTTT	CATSGPTGNPQHF
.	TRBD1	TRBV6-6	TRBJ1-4	TGTGCCAGCAGTAGCCCGGGGGACAGGGGTGAAAAACTGTTTTTT	CASSSPGDRGEKLFF
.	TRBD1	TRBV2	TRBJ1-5	TGTGCCAGCAGAAACCGGGACAGGGGCAATCAGCCCCAGCATTTT	CASRNRDRGNQPQHF
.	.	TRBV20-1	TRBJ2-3	TGCAGTGCTAGTATCCCGTGGCTGAGGACAGATACGCAGTATTTT	CSASIPWLRTDTQYF
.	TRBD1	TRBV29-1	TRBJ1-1	TGCAGCGTTCACGGGACAGGGGTTATTTTGCGAGCTTTCTTT	CSVHGTGVILRAFF
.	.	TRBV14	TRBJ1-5	TGTGCCAGCAGCTTAGACAATCAGCCCCAGCATTTT	CASSLDNQPQHF
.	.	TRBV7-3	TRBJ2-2	TGTGCCAGCACAAATCACCCAGCGGGGGAGCTGTTTTTT	CASTNHPAGELFF
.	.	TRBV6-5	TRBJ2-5	TGTGCCAGCAGTCCCCTTAGCGGACCTCAAGAGACCCAGTACTTC	CASSPLSGPQETQYF
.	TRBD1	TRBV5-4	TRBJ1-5	TGTGCCAGCAGCCCCGGGACAGGGCCTAATCAGCCCCAGCATTTT	CASSPGTGPNQPQHF
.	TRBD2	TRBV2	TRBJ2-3	TGTGCCAGCAGGTCCGGGACTAGCGGGGCCTCTAGCACAGATACGCAGTATTTT	CASRSGTSGASSTDTQYF
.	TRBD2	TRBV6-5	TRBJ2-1	TGTGCCAGCAGTTACCGGGGGGAATACAATGAGCAGTTCTTC	CASSYRGEYNEQFF
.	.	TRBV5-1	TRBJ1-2	TGCGCCAGCAGCTTGAGTAACCAGGGAGGCTATGGCTACACCTTC	CASSLSNQGGYGYTF
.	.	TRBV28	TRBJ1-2	TGTGCCAGCAGTTCAGGCACACCAGGGTCCACCTTC	CASSSGTPGSTF
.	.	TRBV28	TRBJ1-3	TGTGCCAGCAGCCGCCCCCTAGGGAGCTCTGGAAACACCATATATTTT	CASSRPLGSSGNTIYF
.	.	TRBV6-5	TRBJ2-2	TGTGCCAGCAGTTCTGGGAGCTCTCATCCCGAGGAGCTGTTTTTT	CASSSGSSHPEELFF
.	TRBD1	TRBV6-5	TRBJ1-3	TGTGCCAGCAGTTACAGTCAGGGGGTTGGAAACACCATATATTTT	CASSYSQGVGNTIYF
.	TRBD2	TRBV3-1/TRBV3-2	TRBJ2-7	TGTGCCAGCAGCCTTAGCCCGGGACTAGCGGGGGAGGGGTACGAGCAGTACTTC	CASSLSPGLAGEGYEQYF
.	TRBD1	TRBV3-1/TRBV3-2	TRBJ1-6	TGTGCCAGCAGCCAAATCAGGGGGCCCTCCTATAATTCACCCCTCCACTTT	CASSQIRGPSYNSPLHF
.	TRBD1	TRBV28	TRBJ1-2	TGTGCCAGCAGTTTCCTTGGGACAGGGGACGACTATGGCTACACCTTC	CASSFLGTGDDYGYTF
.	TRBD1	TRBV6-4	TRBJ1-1	TGTGCCACCCCTAAGACAGGGTTGGTCACTGAAGCTTTCTTT	CATPKTGLVTEAFF
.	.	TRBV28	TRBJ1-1	TGTGCCAGCAGAAGGTCACAGCTTAACACTGAAGCTTTCTTT	CASRRSQLNTEAFF
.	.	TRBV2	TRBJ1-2	TGTGCCAGCAGAGGGGGGGGCTCCTATGGCTACACCTTC	CASRGGGSYGYTF
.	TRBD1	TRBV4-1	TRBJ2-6	TGCGCCAGCAGCCAAGCGGACAGGGGATCTACTGGGGCCAACGTCCTGACTTTC	CASSQADRGSTGANVLTF
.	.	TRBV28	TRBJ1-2	TGTGCCAGCAGTACCCCAGGGGTTTATGGCTACACCTTC	CASSTPGVYGYTF
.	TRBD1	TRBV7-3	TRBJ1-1	TGTGCCAGCAGCTTATGGACAGGGGGGCTAGGAAGACCTGAAGCTTTCTTT	CASSLWTGGLGRPEAFF
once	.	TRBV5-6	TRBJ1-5	TGTGCCAGCAGCTTGTACGACAGTGGGTATAGCAATCAGCCCCAGCATTTT	CASSLYDSGYSNQPQHF
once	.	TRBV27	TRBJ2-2	TGTGCCAGCAGTTTCCTGGAGGGCACCGGGGAGCTGTTTTTT	CASSFLEGTGELFF
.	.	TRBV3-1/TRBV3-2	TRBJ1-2	TGTGCCAGCAGCCATGAAACAGGGACCTATGGCTACACCTTC	CASSHETGTYGYTF
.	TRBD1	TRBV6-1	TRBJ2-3	TGTGCCAGCAGTTGGACCCCGACAGGGGATACGCAGTATTTT	CASSWTPTGDTQYF
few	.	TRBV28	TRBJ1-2	TGTGCCAGCAGTCCCCAGGATAGGCAGCTTTATGGCTACACCTTC	CASSPQDRQLYGYTF
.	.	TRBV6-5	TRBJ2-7	TGTGCCAGCAGAACAGGGTTCTACGAGCAGTACTTC	CASRTGFYEQYF
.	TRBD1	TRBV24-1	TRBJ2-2	TGTGCCACCAGTGACCACTTACAGGGGGCATACACCGGGGAGCTGTTTTTT	CATSDHLQGAYTGELFF
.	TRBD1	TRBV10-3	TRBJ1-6	TGTGCCATCAGTAACAGGGGGCAGTTATCTAATTCACCCCTCCACTTT	CAISNRGQLSNSPLHF
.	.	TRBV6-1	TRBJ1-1	TGTGCCAGCAGTGACCGCCAGTCGAACACTGAAGCTTTCTTT	CASSDRQSNTEAFF
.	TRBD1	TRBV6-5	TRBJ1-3	TGTGCCAGCAGTCGGACAGGGAGGGGAAACACCATATATTTT	CASSRTGRGNTIYF
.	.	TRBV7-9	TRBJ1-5	TGTGCCAGCAGCGTGGGAGCCCACCAGCCCCAGCATTTT	CASSVGAHQPQHF
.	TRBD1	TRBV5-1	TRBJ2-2	TGCGCCAGCAGCTCCGGGACAGGGAACACCGGGGAGCTGTTTTTT	CASSSGTGNTGELFF
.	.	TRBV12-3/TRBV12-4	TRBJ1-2	TGTGCCAGCAGTTTATGGGGGGAAGGCTACACCTTC	CASSLWGEGYTF